A selection of T cell receptor beta chains follows, all from one sample in a study of brain T cells in children with intractable seizures. Clones were sequenced by immunoSEQ multiplex PCR, and TCRdb holds only the in-frame ones, with some missing. The data show about 350,000 clones, approximately 93% seen once. Sequenced material: peripheral blood, taken roughly 5 months after surgery. Source of these receptors: a boy less than two years old with tuberous sclerosis and intractable seizures. The CDR3 runs from the conserved cysteine through the conserved F or W. A D gene is named only where the DNA matches it firmly. Only some rows state a clone size, as once, few, many or a class for expanded clones.

d_call: .
cdr3_length: 12
clone_size: once
v_call: TRBV28
j_call: TRBJ1-1
cdr3_aa: CASSLGNTEAFF
cdr3_nt: TGTGCCAGCAGTTTGGGCAACACTGAAGCTTTCTTT

d_call: .
cdr3_length: 13
clone_size: .
v_call: TRBV12-3/TRBV12-4
j_call: TRBJ1-1
cdr3_aa: CASSLVGNTEAFF
cdr3_nt: TGTGCCAGCAGTTTAGTGGGGAACACTGAAGCTTTCTTT

d_call: .
cdr3_length: 15
clone_size: .
v_call: TRBV7-9
j_call: TRBJ1-1
cdr3_aa: CASSLGDAGAREAFF
cdr3_nt: TGTGCCAGCAGCTTAGGGGATGCAGGGGCCCGTGAAGCTTTCTTT

d_call: .
cdr3_length: 16
clone_size: .
v_call: TRBV27
j_call: TRBJ1-3
cdr3_aa: CASSQSRPGTGNTIYF
cdr3_nt: TGTGCCAGCAGCCAAAGCCGGCCAGGCACTGGAAACACCATATATTTT

d_call: TRBD2
cdr3_length: 15
clone_size: once
v_call: TRBV5-4
j_call: TRBJ2-7
cdr3_aa: CASSFIGGISYEQYF
cdr3_nt: TGTGCCAGCAGCTTTATCGGGGGGATCTCCTACGAGCAGTACTTC

d_call: .
cdr3_length: 16
clone_size: .
v_call: TRBV6-5
j_call: TRBJ1-4
cdr3_aa: CASSYSAGSSNEKLFF
cdr3_nt: TGTGCCAGCAGTTACTCGGCAGGGTCATCTAATGAAAAACTGTTTTTT

d_call: TRBD1
cdr3_length: 13
clone_size: .
v_call: TRBV4-1
j_call: TRBJ1-2
cdr3_aa: CASSQGDRDGYTF
cdr3_nt: TGCGCCAGCAGCCAAGGGGACAGGGACGGCTACACCTTC

d_call: .
cdr3_length: 13
clone_size: .
v_call: TRBV7-7
j_call: TRBJ2-2
cdr3_aa: CASSITESQELFF
cdr3_nt: TGTGCTAGCAGCATTACGGAGTCACAGGAGCTGTTTTTT

d_call: TRBD1
cdr3_length: 15
clone_size: once
v_call: TRBV7-9
j_call: TRBJ1-2
cdr3_aa: CASSLTRGQDYGYTF
cdr3_nt: TGTGCCAGCAGCTTAACCCGAGGACAGGACTATGGCTACACCTTC

d_call: TRBD2
cdr3_length: 14
clone_size: once
v_call: TRBV9
j_call: TRBJ2-7
cdr3_aa: CASSATSGRYEQYF
cdr3_nt: TGTGCCAGCAGCGCGACTAGCGGGAGATACGAGCAGTACTTC

d_call: TRBD2
cdr3_length: 16
clone_size: .
v_call: TRBV4-2
j_call: TRBJ2-2
cdr3_aa: CASSHGPGLNTGELFF
cdr3_nt: TGTGCCAGCAGCCACGGTCCGGGACTAAACACCGGGGAGCTGTTTTTT

d_call: .
cdr3_length: 14
clone_size: .
v_call: TRBV5-1
j_call: TRBJ1-1
cdr3_aa: CASSIGLVNTEAFF
cdr3_nt: TGCGCCAGCAGCATTGGGTTGGTGAACACTGAAGCTTTCTTT

d_call: .
cdr3_length: 15
clone_size: .
v_call: TRBV7-8
j_call: TRBJ2-2
cdr3_aa: CASRARDGNTGELFF
cdr3_nt: TGTGCCAGCAGGGCAAGGGACGGGAACACCGGGGAGCTGTTTTTT

d_call: TRBD1
cdr3_length: 15
clone_size: .
v_call: TRBV7-2
j_call: TRBJ2-1
cdr3_aa: CASSLRDRTPNEQFF
cdr3_nt: TGTGCCAGCAGCTTACGGGACAGGACCCCCAATGAGCAGTTCTTC

d_call: TRBD1
cdr3_length: 12
clone_size: .
v_call: TRBV29-1
j_call: TRBJ1-1
cdr3_aa: CSVPGQGTEAFF
cdr3_nt: TGCAGCGTACCGGGACAGGGAACTGAAGCTTTCTTT

d_call: .
cdr3_length: 12
clone_size: .
v_call: TRBV7-8
j_call: TRBJ1-1
cdr3_aa: CASSFPDTEAFF
cdr3_nt: TGTGCCAGCAGCTTTCCAGATACTGAAGCTTTCTTT

d_call: .
cdr3_length: 12
clone_size: .
v_call: TRBV20-1
j_call: TRBJ1-5
cdr3_aa: CSASPLGQPQHF
cdr3_nt: TGCAGTGCTAGTCCTCTGGGACAGCCCCAGCATTTT

d_call: .
cdr3_length: 14
clone_size: .
v_call: TRBV7-8
j_call: TRBJ2-1
cdr3_aa: CASSLFSTIDEQFF
cdr3_nt: TGTGCCAGCAGCTTATTTTCCACCATTGATGAGCAGTTCTTC

d_call: .
cdr3_length: 14
clone_size: .
v_call: TRBV7-8
j_call: TRBJ2-5
cdr3_aa: CASSFPPVRETQYF
cdr3_nt: TGTGCCAGCAGCTTCCCCCCAGTCAGAGAGACCCAGTACTTC

d_call: .
cdr3_length: 15
clone_size: .
v_call: TRBV19
j_call: TRBJ2-7
cdr3_aa: CASSFGGGGYYEQYF
cdr3_nt: TGTGCCAGTAGTTTTGGGGGGGGCGGCTACTACGAGCAGTACTTC

d_call: TRBD2
cdr3_length: 19
clone_size: .
v_call: TRBV24-1
j_call: TRBJ2-3
cdr3_aa: CATSDLGRSTSGGKDTQYF
cdr3_nt: TGTGCCACCAGTGATTTGGGCCGGAGTACTAGCGGGGGCAAAGATACGCAGTATTTT

d_call: .
cdr3_length: 19
clone_size: .
v_call: TRBV5-4
j_call: TRBJ1-3
cdr3_aa: CASSMDGPGQQLSGNTIYF
cdr3_nt: TGTGCCAGCAGCATGGACGGACCGGGACAACAGTTATCTGGAAACACCATATATTTT